This T cell receptor (beta chain) was sequenced in a study of T cells in Graves' hyperthyroidism and ophthalmopathy. Diagnosis rested on symptoms, serum thyroxine and TRAb, thyroid ultrasound, and orbital computed tomography. Germline lookup yields CDR1 MDHEN and CDR2 SYDVKM. V was pared by 3 bases and J by 7 bases, with 7 bases of the junction left unmatched. This CDR3 is built from 14 residues. From RNA transcripts, TCR beta CDR3 regions were amplified. The HTBI set primed first-round TCR CDR3 RT-PCR. TCRdb independently ran MiXCR on the multiplex PCR reads; one entry per CDR3 protein. Of roughly 150,000 distinct CDR3 sequences in the sample, 9.4% are singletons; the top ten hold around 20%. Many counts were recorded for this clonotype.

This sequence joins TRBV28 and TRBJ1-2, with TRBD1 matching over 8 bases. Sequencing was done on a sample of blood. This TCR came from a woman under 30 with Graves' hyperthyroidism that later progressed to Graves' ophthalmopathy. For the CDR3, the DNA is TGTGCCAGCAGTTTCAACGACAGGGGCGGTGGCTACACCTTC. Translation: CASSFNDRGGGYTF.